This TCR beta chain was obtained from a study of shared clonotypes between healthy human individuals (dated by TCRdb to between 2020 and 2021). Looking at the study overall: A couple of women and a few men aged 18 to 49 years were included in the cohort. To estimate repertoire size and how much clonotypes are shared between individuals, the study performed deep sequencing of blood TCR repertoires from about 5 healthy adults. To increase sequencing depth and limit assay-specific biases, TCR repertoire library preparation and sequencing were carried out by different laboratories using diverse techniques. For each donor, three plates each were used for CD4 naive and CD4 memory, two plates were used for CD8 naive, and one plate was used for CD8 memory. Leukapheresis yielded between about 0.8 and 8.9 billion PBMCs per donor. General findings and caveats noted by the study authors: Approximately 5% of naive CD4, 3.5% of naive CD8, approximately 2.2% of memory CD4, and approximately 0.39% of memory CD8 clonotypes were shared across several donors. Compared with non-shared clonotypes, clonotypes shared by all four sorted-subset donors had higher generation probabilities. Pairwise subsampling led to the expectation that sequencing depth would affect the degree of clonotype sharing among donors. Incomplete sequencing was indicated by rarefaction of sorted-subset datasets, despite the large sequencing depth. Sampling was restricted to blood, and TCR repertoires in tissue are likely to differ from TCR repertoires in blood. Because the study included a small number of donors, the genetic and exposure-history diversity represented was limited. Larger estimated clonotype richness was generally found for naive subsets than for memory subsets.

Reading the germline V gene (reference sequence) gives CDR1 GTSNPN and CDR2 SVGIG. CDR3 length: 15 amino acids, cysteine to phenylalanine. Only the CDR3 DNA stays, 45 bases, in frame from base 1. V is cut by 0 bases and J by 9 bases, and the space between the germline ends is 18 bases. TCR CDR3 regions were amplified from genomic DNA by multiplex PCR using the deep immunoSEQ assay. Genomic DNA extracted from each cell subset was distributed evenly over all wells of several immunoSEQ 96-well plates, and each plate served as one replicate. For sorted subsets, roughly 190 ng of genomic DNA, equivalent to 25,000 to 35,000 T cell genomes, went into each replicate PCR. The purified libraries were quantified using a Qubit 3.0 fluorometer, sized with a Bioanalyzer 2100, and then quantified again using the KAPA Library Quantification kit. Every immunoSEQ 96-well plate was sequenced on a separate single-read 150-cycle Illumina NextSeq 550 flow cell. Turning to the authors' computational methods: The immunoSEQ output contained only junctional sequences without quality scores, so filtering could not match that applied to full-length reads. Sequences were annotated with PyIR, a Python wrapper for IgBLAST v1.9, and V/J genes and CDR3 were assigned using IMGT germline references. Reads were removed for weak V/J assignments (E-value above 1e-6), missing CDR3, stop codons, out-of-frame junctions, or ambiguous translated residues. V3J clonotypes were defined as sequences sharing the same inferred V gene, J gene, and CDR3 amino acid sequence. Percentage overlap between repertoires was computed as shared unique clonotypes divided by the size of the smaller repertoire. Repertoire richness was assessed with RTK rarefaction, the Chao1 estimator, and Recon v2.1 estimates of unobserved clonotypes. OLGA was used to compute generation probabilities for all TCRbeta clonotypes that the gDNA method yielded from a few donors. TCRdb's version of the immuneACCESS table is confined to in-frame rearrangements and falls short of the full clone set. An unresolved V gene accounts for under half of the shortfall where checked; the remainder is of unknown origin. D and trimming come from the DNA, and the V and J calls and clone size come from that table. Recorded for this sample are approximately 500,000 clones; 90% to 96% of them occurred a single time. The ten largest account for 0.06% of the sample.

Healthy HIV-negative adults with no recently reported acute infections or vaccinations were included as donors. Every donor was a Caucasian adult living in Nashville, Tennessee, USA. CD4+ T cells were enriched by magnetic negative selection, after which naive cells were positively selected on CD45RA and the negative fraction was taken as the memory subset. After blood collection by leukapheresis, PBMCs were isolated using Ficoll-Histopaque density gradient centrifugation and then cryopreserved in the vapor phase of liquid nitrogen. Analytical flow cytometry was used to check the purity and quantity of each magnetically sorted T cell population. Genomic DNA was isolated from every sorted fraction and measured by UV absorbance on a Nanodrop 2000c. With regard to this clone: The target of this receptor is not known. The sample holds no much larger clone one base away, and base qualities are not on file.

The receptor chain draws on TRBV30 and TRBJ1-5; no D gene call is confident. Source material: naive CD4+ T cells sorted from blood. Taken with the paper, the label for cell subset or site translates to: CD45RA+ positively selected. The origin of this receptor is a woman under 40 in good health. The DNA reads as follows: TGTGCCTGGAGTGTAAAAACAGCGGGTCTGTTGCCCCAGCATTTT. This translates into CAWSVKTAGLLPQHF.